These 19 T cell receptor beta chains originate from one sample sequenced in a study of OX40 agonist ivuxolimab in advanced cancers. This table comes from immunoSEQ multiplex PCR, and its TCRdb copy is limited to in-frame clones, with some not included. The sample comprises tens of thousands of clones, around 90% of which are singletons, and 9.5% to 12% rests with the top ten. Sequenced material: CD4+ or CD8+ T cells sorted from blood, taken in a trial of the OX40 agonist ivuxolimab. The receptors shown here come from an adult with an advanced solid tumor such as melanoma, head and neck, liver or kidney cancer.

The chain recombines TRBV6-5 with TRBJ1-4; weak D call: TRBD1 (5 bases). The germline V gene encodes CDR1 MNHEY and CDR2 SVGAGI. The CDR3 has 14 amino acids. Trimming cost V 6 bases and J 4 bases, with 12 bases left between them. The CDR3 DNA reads TGTGCCAGCAGGTCTGGGGACGGTAATGAAAAACTGTTTTTT. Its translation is CASRSGDGNEKLFF.

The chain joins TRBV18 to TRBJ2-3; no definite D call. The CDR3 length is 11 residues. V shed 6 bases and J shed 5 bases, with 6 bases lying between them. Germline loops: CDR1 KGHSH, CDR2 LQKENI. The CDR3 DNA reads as TGTGCCAGCTCCCGTGAAGATACGCAGTATTTT. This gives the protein CASSREDTQYF.

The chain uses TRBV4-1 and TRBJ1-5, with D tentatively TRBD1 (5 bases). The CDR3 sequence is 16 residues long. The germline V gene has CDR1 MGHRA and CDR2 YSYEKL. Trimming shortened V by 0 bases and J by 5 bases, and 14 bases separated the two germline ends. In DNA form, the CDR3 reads TGCGCCAGCAGCCAAGAAAGGTCTGGGGCGGATCAGCCCCAGCATTTT. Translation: CASSQERSGADQPQHF.

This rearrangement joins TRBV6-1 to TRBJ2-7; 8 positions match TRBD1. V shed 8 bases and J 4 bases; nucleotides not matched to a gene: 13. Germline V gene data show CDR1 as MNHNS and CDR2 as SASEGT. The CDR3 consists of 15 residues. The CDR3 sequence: CASSAGGSLIYEQYF. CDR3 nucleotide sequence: TGTGCCAGCTCCGCAGGGGGCAGCCTTATATACGAGCAGTACTTC.

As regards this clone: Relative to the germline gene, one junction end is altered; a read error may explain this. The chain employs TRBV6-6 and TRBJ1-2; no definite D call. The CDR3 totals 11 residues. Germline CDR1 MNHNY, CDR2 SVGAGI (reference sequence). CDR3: CASSDSYGYTF. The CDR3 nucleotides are TGTGCCAGCAGTGACTCTTATGGCTACACCTTC.

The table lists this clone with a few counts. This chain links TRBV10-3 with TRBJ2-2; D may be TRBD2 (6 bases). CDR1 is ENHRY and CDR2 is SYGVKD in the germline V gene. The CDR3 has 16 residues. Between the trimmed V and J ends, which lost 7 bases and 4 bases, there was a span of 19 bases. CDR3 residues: CAINSNVDGGTGELFF. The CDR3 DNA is TGTGCCATCAATAGCAATGTTGACGGGGGCACCGGGGAGCTGTTTTTT.

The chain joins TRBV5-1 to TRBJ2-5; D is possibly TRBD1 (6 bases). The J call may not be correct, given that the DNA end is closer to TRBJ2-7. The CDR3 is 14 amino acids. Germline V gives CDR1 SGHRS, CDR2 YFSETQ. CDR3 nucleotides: TGCGCCAGCAGCCTAACAGGGAGCTCCTACGAGCAGTACTTC. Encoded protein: CASSLTGSSYEQYF.

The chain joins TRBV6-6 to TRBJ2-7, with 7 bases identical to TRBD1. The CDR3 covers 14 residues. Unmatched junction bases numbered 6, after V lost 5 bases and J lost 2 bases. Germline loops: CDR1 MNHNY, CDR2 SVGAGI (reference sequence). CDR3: CASSTRQGPYEQYF. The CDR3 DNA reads TGTGCCAGCAGTACGAGACAGGGCCCCTACGAGCAGTACTTC.

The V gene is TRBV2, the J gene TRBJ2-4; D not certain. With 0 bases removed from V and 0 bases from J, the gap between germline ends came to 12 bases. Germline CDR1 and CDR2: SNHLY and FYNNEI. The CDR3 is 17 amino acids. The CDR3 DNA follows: TGTGCCAGCAGTGAAGCCCAGCGACCCTTAGCCAAAAACATTCAGTACTTC. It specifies CASSEAQRPLAKNIQYF.

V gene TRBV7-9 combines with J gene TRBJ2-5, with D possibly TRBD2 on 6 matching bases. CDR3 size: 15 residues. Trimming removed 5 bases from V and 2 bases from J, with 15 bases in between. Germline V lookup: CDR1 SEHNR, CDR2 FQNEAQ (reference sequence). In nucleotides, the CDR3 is TGTGCCAGCAGCACCCCTTGGGGGGATCAAGAGACCCAGTACTTC. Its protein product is CASSTPWGDQETQYF.

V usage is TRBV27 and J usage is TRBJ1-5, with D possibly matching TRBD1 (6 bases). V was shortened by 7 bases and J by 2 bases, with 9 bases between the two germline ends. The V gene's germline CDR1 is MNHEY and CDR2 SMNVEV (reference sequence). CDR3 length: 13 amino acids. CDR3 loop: CASKGGGNQPQHF. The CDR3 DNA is TGTGCCAGCAAGGGGGGGGGCAATCAGCCCCAGCATTTT.

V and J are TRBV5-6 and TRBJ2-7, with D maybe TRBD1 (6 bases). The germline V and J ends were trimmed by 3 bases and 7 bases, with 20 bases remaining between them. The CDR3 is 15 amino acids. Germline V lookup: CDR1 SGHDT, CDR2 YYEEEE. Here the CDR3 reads CASSYGTSRLREQYF. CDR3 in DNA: TGTGCCAGCAGCTACGGGACATCGAGACTGAGGGAGCAGTACTTC.

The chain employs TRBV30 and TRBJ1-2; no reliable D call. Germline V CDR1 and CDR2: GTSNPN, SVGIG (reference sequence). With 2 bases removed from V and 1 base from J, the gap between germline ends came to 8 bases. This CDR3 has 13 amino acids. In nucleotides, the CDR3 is TGTGCCTGGAGTTTTGACTTTAACTATGGCTACACCTTC. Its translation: CAWSFDFNYGYTF.

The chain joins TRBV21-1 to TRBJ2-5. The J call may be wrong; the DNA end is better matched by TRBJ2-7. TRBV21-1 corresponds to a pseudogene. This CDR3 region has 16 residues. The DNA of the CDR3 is TGTGCCAGCAGCCCACCCCACCGAAACAACTCCTACGAGCAGTACTTC. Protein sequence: CASSPPHRNNSYEQYF.

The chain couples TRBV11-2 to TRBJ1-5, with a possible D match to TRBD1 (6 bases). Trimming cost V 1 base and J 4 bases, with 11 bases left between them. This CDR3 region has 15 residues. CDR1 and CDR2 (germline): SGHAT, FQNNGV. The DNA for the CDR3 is TGTGCCAGCAGCTTAGGACAGGAATGGAATCAGCCCCAGCATTTT. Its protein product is CASSLGQEWNQPQHF.

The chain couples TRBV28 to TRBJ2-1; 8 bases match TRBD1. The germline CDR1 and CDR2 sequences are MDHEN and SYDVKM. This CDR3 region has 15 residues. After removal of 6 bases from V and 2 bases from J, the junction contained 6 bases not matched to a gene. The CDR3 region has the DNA TGTGCCAGCAGCGCCCTGGGACAGGCCTACAATGAGCAGTTCTTC. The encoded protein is CASSALGQAYNEQFF.

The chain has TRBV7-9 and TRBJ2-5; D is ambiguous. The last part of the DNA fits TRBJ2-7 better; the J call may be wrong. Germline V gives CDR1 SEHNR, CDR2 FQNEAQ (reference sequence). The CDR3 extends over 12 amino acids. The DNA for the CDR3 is TGTGCCAGCAGCTTACTAAGTAACGAGCAGTACTTC. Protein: CASSLLSNEQYF.

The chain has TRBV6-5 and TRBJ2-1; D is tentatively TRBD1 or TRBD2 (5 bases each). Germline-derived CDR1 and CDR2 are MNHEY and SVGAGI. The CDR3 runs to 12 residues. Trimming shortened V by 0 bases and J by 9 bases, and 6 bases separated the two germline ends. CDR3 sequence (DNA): TGTGCCAGCAGTTACTCGAGGGGTGAGCAGTTCTTC. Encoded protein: CASSYSRGEQFF.

CDR3 DNA: TGTGCCAGTAGTAGCCACCCGGGACTCCGAGCTAAGGCGAGCTACGAGCAGTACTTC. Translated: CASSSHPGLRAKASYEQYF. The chain links TRBV19 to TRBJ2-7; maybe TRBD2 (6 bases). The ends were cut back, 4 bases at V and 3 bases at J, with 28 bases in the middle. Per the germline V gene, CDR1 is LNHDA and CDR2 is SQIVND (reference sequence). This CDR3 has 19 residues.